This T cell receptor beta chain was recorded in a study of cytomegalovirus exposure and HLA in healthy donors. Broader study findings: Overall, roughly 170 TCR beta chains were annotated as cytomegalovirus-associated.

Regarding this clone: Its matching antigen is unknown.

The CDR3 covers 17 residues. Trimming removed 2 bases at V and 2 bases at J, with 17 bases between. Germline V gene lookup returns CDR1 ENHRY and CDR2 SYGVKD. The repertoire was sequenced with immunoSEQ multiplex PCR; TCRdb's copy has only in-frame clones and lacks some. The table lists 200,000 or so clones, 70% to 90% of them singletons. This sequence originates from a woman aged 18-35 years in good health and CMV-seronegative. V and J are TRBV10-3 and TRBJ2-3, with a possible D match to TRBD2 (6 bases). Sequencing used PBMCs. The CDR3 DNA reads as TGTGCCATCAGTGAGCCTTCCGGCGGGGCCCACACAGATACGCAGTATTTT. This translates into CAISEPSGGAHTDTQYF.